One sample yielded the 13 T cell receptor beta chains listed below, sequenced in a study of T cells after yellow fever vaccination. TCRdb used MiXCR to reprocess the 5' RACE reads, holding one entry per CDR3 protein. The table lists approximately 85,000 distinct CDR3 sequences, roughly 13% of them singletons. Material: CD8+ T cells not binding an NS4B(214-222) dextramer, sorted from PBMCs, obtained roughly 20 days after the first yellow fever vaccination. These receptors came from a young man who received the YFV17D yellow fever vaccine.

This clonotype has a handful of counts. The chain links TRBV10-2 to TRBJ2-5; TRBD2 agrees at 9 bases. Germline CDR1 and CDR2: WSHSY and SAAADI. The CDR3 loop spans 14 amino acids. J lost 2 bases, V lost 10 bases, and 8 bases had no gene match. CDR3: CATRERGVQETQYF. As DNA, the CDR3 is TGCGCCACCCGCGAGCGGGGGGTTCAAGAGACCCAGTACTTC.

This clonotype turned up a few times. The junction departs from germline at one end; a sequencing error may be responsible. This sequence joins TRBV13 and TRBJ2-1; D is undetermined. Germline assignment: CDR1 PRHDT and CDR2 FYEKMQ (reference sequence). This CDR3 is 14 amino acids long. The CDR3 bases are TGTGCCAGCAGCCAAACCACCGGGTACAGTGAGCAGTTCTTC. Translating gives CASSQTTGYSEQFF. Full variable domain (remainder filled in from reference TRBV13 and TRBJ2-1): AAGVIQSPRHLIKEKRETATLKCYPIPRHDTVYWYQQGPGQDPQFLISFYEKMQSDKGSIPDRFSAQQFSDYHSELNMSSLELGDSALYFCASSQTTGYSEQFFGPGTRLTVL.

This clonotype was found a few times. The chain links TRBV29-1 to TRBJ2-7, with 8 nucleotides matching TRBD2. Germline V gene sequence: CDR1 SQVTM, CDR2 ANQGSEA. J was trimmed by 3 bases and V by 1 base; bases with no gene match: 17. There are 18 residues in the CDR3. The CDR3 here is CSVEVGGLTSGGFYEQYF. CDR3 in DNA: TGCAGCGTTGAAGTAGGAGGGCTTACTAGCGGCGGCTTCTACGAGCAGTACTTC.

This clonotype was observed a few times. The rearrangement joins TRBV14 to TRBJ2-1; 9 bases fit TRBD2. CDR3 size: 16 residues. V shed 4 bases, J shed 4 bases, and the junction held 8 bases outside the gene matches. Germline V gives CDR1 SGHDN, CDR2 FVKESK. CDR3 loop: CASSLFSGGHYNEQFF. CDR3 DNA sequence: TGTGCCAGCAGCCTCTTCAGCGGGGGGCATTACAATGAGCAGTTCTTC.

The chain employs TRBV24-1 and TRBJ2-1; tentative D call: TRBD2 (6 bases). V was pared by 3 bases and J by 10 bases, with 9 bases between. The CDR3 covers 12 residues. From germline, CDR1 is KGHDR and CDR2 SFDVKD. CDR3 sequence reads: CATSDPSDEQFF. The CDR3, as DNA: TGTGCCACCAGTGATCCTAGCGACGAGCAGTTCTTC.

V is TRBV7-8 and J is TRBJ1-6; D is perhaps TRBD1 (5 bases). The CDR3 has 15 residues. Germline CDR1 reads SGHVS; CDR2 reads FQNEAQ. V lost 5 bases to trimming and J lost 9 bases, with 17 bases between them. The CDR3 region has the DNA TGTGCCAGCAGCCCGAGGGCAGGGTTAGGTTCACCCCTCCACTTT. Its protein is CASSPRAGLGSPLHF.

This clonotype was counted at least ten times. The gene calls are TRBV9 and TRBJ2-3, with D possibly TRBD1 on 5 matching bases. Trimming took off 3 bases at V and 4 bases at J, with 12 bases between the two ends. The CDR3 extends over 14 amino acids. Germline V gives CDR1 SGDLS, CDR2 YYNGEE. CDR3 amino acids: CASSESGAADTQYF. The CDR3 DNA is TGTGCCAGCAGCGAGAGTGGGGCGGCAGATACGCAGTATTTT.

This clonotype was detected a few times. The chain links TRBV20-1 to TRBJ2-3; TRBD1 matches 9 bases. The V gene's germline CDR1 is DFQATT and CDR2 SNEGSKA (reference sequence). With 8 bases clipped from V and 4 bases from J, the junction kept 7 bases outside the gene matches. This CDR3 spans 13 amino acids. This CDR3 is CSSWDRVPDTQYF. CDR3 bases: TGCAGTAGTTGGGACAGGGTTCCAGATACGCAGTATTTT.

For the CDR3, the DNA is TGTGCCAGCAGCCCTTTCCCGGGCTCCTCCACTGAAGCTTTCTTT. Encoded protein: CASSPFPGSSTEAFF. J is TRBJ1-1 and V is TRBV3-1; D remains unclear. Germline CDR1 is LGHDT and CDR2 is YNNKEL (reference sequence). CDR3 length equals 15 residues. With 4 bases removed from V and 4 bases from J, the gap between germline ends came to 16 bases.

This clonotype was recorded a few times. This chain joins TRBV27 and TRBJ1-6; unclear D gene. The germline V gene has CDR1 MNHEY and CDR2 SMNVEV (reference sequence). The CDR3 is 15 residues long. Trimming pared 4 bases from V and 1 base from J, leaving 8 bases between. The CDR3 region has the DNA TGTGCCAGCAGTTCACTGGGGTCCTATAATTCACCCCTCCACTTT. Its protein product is CASSSLGSYNSPLHF.

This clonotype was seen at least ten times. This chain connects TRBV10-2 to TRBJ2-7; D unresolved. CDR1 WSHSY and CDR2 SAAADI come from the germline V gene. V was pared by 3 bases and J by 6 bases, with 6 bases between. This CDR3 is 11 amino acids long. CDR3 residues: CASSEGSEQYV. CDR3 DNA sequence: TGCGCCAGCAGTGAAGGTAGCGAGCAGTACGTC.

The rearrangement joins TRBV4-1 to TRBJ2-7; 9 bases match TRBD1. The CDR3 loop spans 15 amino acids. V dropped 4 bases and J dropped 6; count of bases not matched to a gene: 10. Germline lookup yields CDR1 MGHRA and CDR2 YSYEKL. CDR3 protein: CASSLHAGTGLEQYF. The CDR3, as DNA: TGCGCCAGCAGCCTTCACGCCGGGACAGGGCTCGAGCAGTACTTC.

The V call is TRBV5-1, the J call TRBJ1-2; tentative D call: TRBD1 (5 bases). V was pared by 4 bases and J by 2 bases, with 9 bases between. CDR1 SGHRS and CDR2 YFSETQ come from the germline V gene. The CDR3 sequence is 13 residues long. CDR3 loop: CASSHRQNYGYTF. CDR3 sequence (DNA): TGCGCCAGCAGCCACCGACAGAACTATGGCTACACCTTC.